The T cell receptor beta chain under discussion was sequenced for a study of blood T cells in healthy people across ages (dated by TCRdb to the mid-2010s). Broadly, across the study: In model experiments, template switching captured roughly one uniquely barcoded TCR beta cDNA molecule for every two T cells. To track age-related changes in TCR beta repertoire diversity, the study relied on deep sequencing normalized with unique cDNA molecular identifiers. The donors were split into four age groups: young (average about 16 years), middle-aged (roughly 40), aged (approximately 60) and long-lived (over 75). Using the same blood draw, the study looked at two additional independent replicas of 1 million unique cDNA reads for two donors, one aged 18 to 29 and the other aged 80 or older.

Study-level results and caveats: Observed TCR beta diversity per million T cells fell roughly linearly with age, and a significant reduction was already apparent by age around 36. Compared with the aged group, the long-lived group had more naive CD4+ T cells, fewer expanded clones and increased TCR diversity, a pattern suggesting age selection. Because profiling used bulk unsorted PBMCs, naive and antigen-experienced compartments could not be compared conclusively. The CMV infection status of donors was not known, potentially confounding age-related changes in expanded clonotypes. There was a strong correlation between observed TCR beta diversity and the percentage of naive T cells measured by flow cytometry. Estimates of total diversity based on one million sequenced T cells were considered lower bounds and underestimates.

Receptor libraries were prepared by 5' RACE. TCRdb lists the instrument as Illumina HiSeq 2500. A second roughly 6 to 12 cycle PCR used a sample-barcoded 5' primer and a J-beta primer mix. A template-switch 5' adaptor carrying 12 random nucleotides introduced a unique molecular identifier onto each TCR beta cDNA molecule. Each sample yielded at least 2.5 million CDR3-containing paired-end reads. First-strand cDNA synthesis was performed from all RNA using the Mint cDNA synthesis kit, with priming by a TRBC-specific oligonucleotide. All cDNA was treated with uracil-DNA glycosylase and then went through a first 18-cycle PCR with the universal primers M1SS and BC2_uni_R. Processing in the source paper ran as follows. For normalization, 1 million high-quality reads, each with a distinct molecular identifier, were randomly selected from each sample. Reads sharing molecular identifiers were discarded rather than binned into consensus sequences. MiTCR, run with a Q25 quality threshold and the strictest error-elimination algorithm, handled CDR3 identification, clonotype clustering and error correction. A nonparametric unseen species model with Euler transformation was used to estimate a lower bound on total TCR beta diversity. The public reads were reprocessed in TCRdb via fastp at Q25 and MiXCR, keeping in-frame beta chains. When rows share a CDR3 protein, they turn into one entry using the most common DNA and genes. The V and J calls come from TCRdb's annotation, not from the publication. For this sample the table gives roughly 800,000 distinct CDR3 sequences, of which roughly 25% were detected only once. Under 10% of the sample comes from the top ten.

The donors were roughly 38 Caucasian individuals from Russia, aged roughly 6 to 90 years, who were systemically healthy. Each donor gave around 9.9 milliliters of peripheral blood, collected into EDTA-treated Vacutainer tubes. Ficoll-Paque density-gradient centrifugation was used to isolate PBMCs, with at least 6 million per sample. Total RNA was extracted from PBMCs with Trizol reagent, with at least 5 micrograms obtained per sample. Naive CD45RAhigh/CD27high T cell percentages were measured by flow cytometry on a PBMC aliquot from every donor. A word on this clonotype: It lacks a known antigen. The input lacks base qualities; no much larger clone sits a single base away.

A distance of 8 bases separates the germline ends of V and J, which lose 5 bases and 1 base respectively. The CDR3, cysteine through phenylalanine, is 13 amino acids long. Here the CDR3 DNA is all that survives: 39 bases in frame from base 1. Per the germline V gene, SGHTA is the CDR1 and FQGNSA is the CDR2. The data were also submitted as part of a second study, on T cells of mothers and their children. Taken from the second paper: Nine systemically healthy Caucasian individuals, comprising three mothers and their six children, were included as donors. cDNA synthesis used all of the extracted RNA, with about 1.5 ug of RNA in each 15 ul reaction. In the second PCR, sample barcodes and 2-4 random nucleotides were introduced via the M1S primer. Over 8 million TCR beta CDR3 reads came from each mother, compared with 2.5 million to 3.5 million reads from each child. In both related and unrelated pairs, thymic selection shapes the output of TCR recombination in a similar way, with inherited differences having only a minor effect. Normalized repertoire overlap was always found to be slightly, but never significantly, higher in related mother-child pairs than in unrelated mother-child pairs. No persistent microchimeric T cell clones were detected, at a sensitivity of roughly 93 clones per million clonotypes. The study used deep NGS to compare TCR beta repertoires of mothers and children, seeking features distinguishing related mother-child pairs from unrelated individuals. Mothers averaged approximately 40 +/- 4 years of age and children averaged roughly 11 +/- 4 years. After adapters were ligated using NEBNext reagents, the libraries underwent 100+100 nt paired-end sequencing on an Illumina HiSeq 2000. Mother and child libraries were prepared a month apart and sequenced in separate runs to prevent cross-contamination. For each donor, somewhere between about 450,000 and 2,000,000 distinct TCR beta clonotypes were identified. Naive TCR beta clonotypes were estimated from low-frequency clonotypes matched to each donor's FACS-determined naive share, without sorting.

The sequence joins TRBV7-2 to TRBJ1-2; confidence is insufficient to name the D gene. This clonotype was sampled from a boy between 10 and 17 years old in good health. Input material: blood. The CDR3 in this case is CASSPGNNYGYTF. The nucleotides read TGTGCCAGCAGCCCCGGGAATAACTATGGCTACACCTTC.